These 7 T cell receptor beta chains were all obtained from the same sample, sequenced in a study of regulatory T cells in long-lasting Graves disease. Time point here: persistent/refractory GD, antithyroid drugs over 5 years with positive TRAb. PBMC RNA served as the TCR library source. Both iRepertoire HTBI primers and Arm-PCR of CDR3 regions were used to build the TCR beta libraries. MiXCR was run by TCRdb on the multiplex PCR reads, yielding one entry per CDR3 protein. The table records about 470,000 distinct CDR3 sequences, less than 25% of them present only once. The sample consisted of peripheral blood mononuclear cells (PBMCs), taken when the disease was refractory, from a patient treated with antithyroid drugs. These receptors all stem from a female donor with Graves disease.

This clonotype was found many times. The chain joins TRBV28 to TRBJ1-2, with no clear D. The V gene's germline CDR1 is MDHEN and CDR2 SYDVKM. The V gene lost 1 base and the J gene lost 7 bases, with 10 bases spanning the gap. The CDR3 is 13 residues long. The CDR3 spells CASSLLRSGGYTF. CDR3 DNA: TGTGCCAGCAGTTTATTGCGTTCTGGTGGCTACACCTTC.

In this sample, this clonotype turned up many times. The chain recombines TRBV28 with TRBJ2-7; D remains unclear. The CDR3 consists of 12 residues. Germline CDR1 is MDHEN and CDR2 is SYDVKM. V was pared by 3 bases and J by 4 bases, with 7 bases between. In DNA form, the CDR3 reads TGTGCCAGCAGTTTTTGGCAATACGAGCAGTACTTC. Its protein product is CASSFWQYEQYF.

About this clonotype itself: A single base separates this from a much larger clone, so it may be a read error. The chain joins TRBV12-3 or TRBV12-4 to TRBJ1-1; D not certain. Trimming removed 6 bases from V and 1 base from J, with 12 bases in between. This CDR3 spans 14 amino acids. In DNA form, the CDR3 reads TGTGCCAGCAGGCACACCGAGACGAACACTGAAGCTTTCTTT. Encoded protein: CASRHTETNTEAFF.

The chain uses TRBV28 and TRBJ1-6; possible D gene TRBD1, 6 bases. The V and J ends lost 3 bases and 0 bases respectively, with 15 bases between them. The CDR3 covers 18 residues. Germline CDR1 and CDR2: MDHEN and SYDVKM. CDR3 sequence (DNA): TGTGCCAGCAGTTTTAGCAGGAGGGGGAGCTCCTATAATTCACCCCTCCACTTT. This sequence encodes CASSFSRRGSSYNSPLHF.

In the case of this clonotype: One end of the junction is discordant with germline, which a read error may explain. The chain combines TRBV6-1 with TRBJ2-7; 9 nucleotides align to TRBD1. The CDR3 is 14 residues long. Germline CDR1 is MNHNS and CDR2 is SASEGT. The CDR3 is CASSLGTGFYEQCF. The CDR3 DNA is TGTGCCAGCAGTCTGGGGACAGGGTTCTACGAGCAGTGCTTC.

The chain recombines TRBV29-1 with TRBJ2-2; 7 positions match TRBD2. This CDR3 comprises 16 residues. Germline V lookup: CDR1 SQVTM, CDR2 ANQGSEA. V dropped 6 bases and J dropped 2; count of bases not matched to a gene: 12. The CDR3: CSVGPSGGRNTGELFF. The CDR3 DNA sequence: TGCAGCGTCGGGCCCTCGGGAGGCCGAAACACCGGGGAGCTGTTTTTT.

This clonotype was observed a single time. One base away lies a much larger clone, so this may be a sequencing read error. J is TRBJ2-7 and V is TRBV2; 8 bases are shared with TRBD1. This CDR3 region has 15 residues. Germline assignment: CDR1 SNHLY and CDR2 FYNNEI. J lost 3 bases, V lost 6 bases, and 10 bases had no gene match. CDR3 DNA: TGTGCCAGCAGCGCGCGGACAGGGTACGACTACGAGCAGTACTTC. Its translation is CASSARTGYDYEQYF.